Below, one T cell receptor beta chain is given with its context. The clone's antigen remains unknown. No base quality values were provided; no much bigger clone lies one nucleotide off. The sample belongs to a study of chemoradiotherapy in HPV16-positive cancers (dated by TCRdb to between 2021 and 2024). About the investigation overall: Functional T-cell assays on cells from a couple of HPV16-positive patients defined candidate HPV-specific T-cell clones and common TCR motifs. Whether T-cell immunity against the HPV oncoproteins E6 and E7 changes during chemoradiotherapy and whether survival is affected by this immunity were examined in the study. Next, the candidate HPV-specific TCRs and motifs were followed in TCR repertoires from around 90 patients with HPV-related cancers.

Repertoires were sampled repeatedly over the course of chemoradiotherapy, so clonal expansion could be followed in the tumor microenvironment. Here is what the overall study found, with its caveats: Improved recurrence-free survival in HPV16-positive patients was associated with expansion of HPV-responsive T cells during chemoradiotherapy. Expansion of candidate HPV-specific clones and E7-related TCR motifs was observed in the tumor microenvironment during treatment, whereas no such expansion was observed for non-HPV-specific T cells. Only a couple of HPV16-positive patients were used to derive the functional definition of HPV-specific T cells, and the survival association was reported for HPV16-positive patients.

Libraries were built with the immunoSEQ multiplex PCR assay. Sourced from immuneACCESS, this table was stored by TCRdb with only in-frame sequences that have V and J called. A share of the clones is absent; for the studies checked, an unresolved V gene accounts for under half, and the remainder has no known explanation. In this sample the table shows a few thousand clones, around two thirds of which occur a single time. The ten largest clones add up to roughly 9.8% of the sample. This sequence originates from a human donor with HPV-associated anogenital cancer. This specimen was tumor tissue, taken from a patient who underwent chemoradiotherapy.

CDR3 sequence: CASSPRTPRATDTQYF. The DNA is TGTGCCAGCAGCCCCCGGACCCCGCGGGCAACAGATACGCAGTATTTT. The V gene is TRBV7-9 and the J gene is TRBJ2-3; TRBD2 is possibly the D segment (5 matching bases). V is shortened by 5 bases, J by 3 bases, and the region joining them spans 18 bases. In the germline V gene (reference sequence), CDR1 corresponds to SEHNR and CDR2 to FQNEAQ. CDR3 length: 16 amino acids, cysteine to phenylalanine. Only the CDR3 region is kept as DNA, spanning 48 bases read in frame from base 1.